The clone carrying this TCR beta chain turned up a few times. What it recognizes is unknown. Treatment in this sample: roughly ten-day PBMC culture with coronavirus spike peptide pools or control peptides (ViraFEST assay). During the years 2011-2018, before the COVID-19 pandemic, the unexposed donor's CD4+ T cells were collected. The source of the sample is a study of vaccination and CD4 T cells after COVID-19. Scientists ran DNA taken from cultured CD4+ T cells through the Oncomine TCR Beta short-read assay for sequencing. TCRdb redid the calling of the PCR reads with MiXCR, one entry per CDR3 protein. The sample records 8,000 to 10,000 distinct CDR3 sequences, roughly 52% being singletons. The sequence came from a human donor in good health. Sequencing input: CD4+ T cells from blood, cultured in vitro.

CDR3 DNA: TGTGCCACCCAACCGGGACCTCACGAGCAGTACTTC. Residues: CATQPGPHEQYF. The chain has TRBV19 and TRBJ2-7; D could derive from TRBD1 or TRBD2 (5 bases each). The CDR3 loop spans 12 amino acids. Germline-derived CDR1 and CDR2 are LNHDA and SQIVND (reference sequence). V gave up 10 bases and J gave up 5 bases, with 15 bases separating them.